In its sample, the clone carrying this TCR beta chain was seen a few times. Its antigen is not identified. The CDR3 has 15 amino acids. The data derive from a study of yellow fever vaccine responses in identical twins. General study points: Twins reportedly mounted vaccine T cell responses that seemed partly convergent, partly personalized.

One entry per CDR3 protein results from TCRdb running MiXCR on the RT-PCR reads. The sample lists 15,000 or so distinct CDR3 sequences, 65% to 85% occurring once. This TCR came from a woman between 18 and 29 years old who received the yellow fever vaccine. This chain uses TRBV12-1 with TRBJ2-7; the table's D call, TRBD2, has no DNA check behind it. TRBV12-1 represents a pseudogene. The sequencing here drew on T cells from blood (PBMCs), unsorted or a sorted subset (not recorded which), taken before or after yellow fever vaccination (not recorded which). As DNA, the CDR3 is TGTGCCAGCAGCTTTGAAGGAGGATTCGGGTACGAGCAGTACTTC. Translated: CASSFEGGFGYEQYF.